This T cell receptor (beta chain) was captured by sequencing in a study of CD8+ T cells in alopecia areata (dated by TCRdb to about 2018). Background on the whole study: High-throughput TCRbeta sequencing was used to examine T cell clonal expansion in alopecia areata in both the C3H/HeJ mouse model and human patients. Scalp tissue and sorted CD4+ and CD8+ peripheral blood T cells from patchy and totalis/universalis alopecia areata patients and from healthy controls were covered by human TCRbeta sequencing. Scalp clonality was compared across normal scalp (n=4), patchy alopecia areata scalp (n=8), and alopecia totalis/universalis scalp (n=8). RNA was obtained with the PAXgene miRNA kit for fixed scalp, the miRNeasy kit for PBMCs, and the RNeasy kit for mouse skin. TCRbeta CDR3 regions were amplified by immunoSEQ multiplex PCR using 35 Vbeta forward and 13 Jbeta reverse primers.

Inclusive of the bounding cysteine and phenylalanine, the CDR3 is 13 residues long. This entry keeps only the CDR3 DNA: 39 bases, framed from base 1. Via the germline V gene (reference sequence), CDR1 is SEHNR and CDR2 FQNEAQ. Cut back by 3 bases and 4 bases, the V and J ends lie 10 bases apart. The research as a whole found: Unlike mouse skin, where gammadelta T cells dominate, normal human skin contains resident alphabeta T cells that get sequenced too, which complicates analysis of the scalp TCR repertoire. Lesional scalp, especially in alopecia totalis/universalis, showed higher clonality and more expanded CD8+ clones than normal scalp, suggesting antigenic drive. Shared TCR sequences between patients were less evident than in mice, which may be partly attributable to HLA diversity in the patient population.

To prepare the library, the immunoSEQ multiplex PCR assay was applied. RNA was extracted from all samples and reverse transcribed into cDNA as template for TCR sequencing. First-strand cDNA was synthesized using SuperScript III with a 2:1 mix of oligo-dT and random hexamers. A synthetic immune receptor repertoire was used to assess amplification bias, and residual bias was removed computationally. Concerning the study's data processing: Raw reads were preprocessed to remove errors, and CDR3 was defined according to IMGT conventions as the region from the conserved cysteine to phenylalanine. Clonality was computed as 1 minus the Shannon entropy, with the entropy normalized by log2 of the number of productive unique TCRs. CD4 or CD8 identity of scalp clones was inferred by cross-referencing scalp TCRbeta sequences with sorted blood CD4 and CD8 repertoires. TCRdb carries this immuneACCESS record with in-frame sequences only. Its versions omit some clonotypes, under half of them owing to an unresolved V gene in the studies checked, with the rest unexplained. D and trimming come from the DNA, and the V and J calls and clone size come from that table. This sample comprises 140,000 to 150,000 clones, less than 65% of them detected only once. The ten top clones hold 36% of the sample.

In regard to this clone: What antigen it recognizes has not been identified. Base qualities are not provided; no much larger clone lies one nucleotide away.

After PBMCs were isolated by density centrifugation and stained for CD3, CD4 and CD8, a FACSAria was used to sort CD4+ and CD8+ T cells. Scalp biopsies and blood samples were provided by unaffected controls. Recombination connected TRBV7-9 to TRBJ2-7; TRBD2 is perhaps the D gene, given 5 matching bases. Sequencing was done on a sample of CD8+ T cells sorted from blood. The receptor comes from a human donor in good health. The nucleotides are TGTGCCAGCAGCTTCGGGAATGCTTACGAGCAGTACTTC. Its amino acids are CASSFGNAYEQYF.